This T cell receptor beta chain was observed in a study of T cells in Graves' hyperthyroidism and ophthalmopathy. At least ten counts were recorded for this clonotype. Its specificity is unknown. Study-level results: The majority of expanded thyroid clonotypes above 0.001 also appeared in blood.

Trimming removed 1 base from V and 4 bases from J; junction bases left unmatched: 9. CDR1 SGHRS and CDR2 YFSETQ come from the germline V gene. The CDR3 is 16 amino acids. Amplification of TCR beta CDR3 regions used RNA as the template. The TCR CDR3 first-round RT-PCR relied on the HTBI primer set. TCRdb ran MiXCR on the multiplex PCR reads and lists one entry per CDR3 protein. The sample lists under 350,000 distinct CDR3 sequences; approximately 17% were seen once. The sequencing sample was made of blood. The source of this sequence is a woman aged 55-69 years with Graves' ophthalmopathy. The rearrangement links TRBV5-1 to TRBJ2-3, with TRBD2 identical over 7 bases. Here the CDR3 reads CASSLSIAGVADTQYF. The DNA for the CDR3 is TGCGCCAGCAGCTTGTCCATCGCGGGAGTCGCAGATACGCAGTATTTT.